What follows is one T cell receptor beta chain and its context. The antigen is undetermined. It was with 60 Vbeta and 13 Jbeta primers that the PCR ran. TCRdb keeps only in-frame clones here, not all; method: immunoSEQ multiplex PCR. Of fewer than 250,000 clones listed, 82% are singletons. This sample is drawn from a study of cytomegalovirus exposure and HLA in healthy donors. Study observations and caveats: A reported reduction in N-insertions relative to the 666-donor mean was seen in an Asian-associated ancestry cluster in a later analysis. According to an earlier analysis, most TCR beta V segments yielded productive rearrangements about 90% or about 30% of the time.

Germline CDR1 reads SGDLS; CDR2 reads YYNGEE. The CDR3 has 15 residues. V gave up 3 bases and J gave up 0 bases, with 10 bases separating them. This chain links TRBV9 with TRBJ2-1, with D possibly matching TRBD2 (6 bases). Sample: PBMCs. The TCR comes from a man aged 35 to 55 in good health and CMV-seropositive. The CDR3 DNA reads as TGTGCCAGCAGCGGGGGGGACTTCTCCTACAATGAGCAGTTCTTC. As protein: CASSGGDFSYNEQFF.